This passage covers 31 T cell receptor beta chains from one sample sequenced in a study of lymphopenia after photon versus proton radiotherapy. Clones were read by immunoSEQ multiplex PCR, and TCRdb kept only the in-frame ones, dropping some. The sample shows 25,000 to 40,000 clones, 75% to 90% of them seen only once. Source: peripheral blood, taken from a patient treated with proton-based radiotherapy. These TCRs come from a woman aged 70-85 years with pancreatic cancer.

The DNA for the CDR3 is TGTGCCAGCAGCTTGACTAGCGGGAGTGGAGAGACCCAGTACTTC. Translated, it gives CASSLTSGSGETQYF. V gene TRBV7-2 combines with J gene TRBJ2-5; 12 nucleotides align to TRBD2. Germline-derived CDR1 and CDR2 are SGHTA and FQGNSA. The CDR3 is 15 residues long. The trim removed 3 bases at V and 4 bases at J, leaving 3 bases unmatched.

The chain has TRBV7-9 and TRBJ1-1; 7 bases map to TRBD1. V lost 2 bases to trimming and J lost 4 bases; unmatched junction nucleotides: 7. The CDR3 runs to 15 residues. Looked up from germline, CDR1 is SEHNR and CDR2 is FQNEAQ (reference sequence). The CDR3 region has the DNA TGTGCCAGCAGCTTACAGCCCCAGGGGGTCACTGAAGCTTTCTTT. This encodes CASSLQPQGVTEAFF.

The chain links TRBV27 to TRBJ2-7, with 8 bases that match TRBD1. Germline V gene data show CDR1 as MNHEY and CDR2 as SMNVEV (reference sequence). The CDR3 is 15 residues long. V lost 5 bases to trimming and J lost 3 bases; unmatched junction nucleotides: 9. Here the CDR3 reads CASSQETGGSYEQYF. CDR3 DNA sequence: TGTGCCAGCAGTCAGGAAACAGGGGGGAGCTACGAGCAGTACTTC.

The chain has TRBV18 and TRBJ2-2, with D perhaps assigned TRBD1 or TRBD2 (5 bases each). Trimming took off 6 bases at V and 6 bases at J, with 17 bases between the two ends. Germline V CDR1 and CDR2: KGHSH, LQKENI. The CDR3 consists of 15 residues. CDR3 amino acids: CASSPGTERAGELFF. The CDR3 coding sequence is TGTGCCAGCTCCCCCGGGACCGAACGGGCCGGGGAGCTGTTTTTT.

The rearrangement links TRBV30 to TRBJ2-3; 11 nucleotides agree with TRBD2. CDR3 size: 15 residues. Germline V gives CDR1 GTSNPN, CDR2 SVGIG (reference sequence). V shed 5 bases and J 4 bases; nucleotides not matched to a gene: 8. CDR3 loop: CAWDNSGRAADTQYF. The CDR3 region has the DNA TGTGCCTGGGACAATAGCGGGAGGGCCGCAGATACGCAGTATTTT. The whole variable domain, filled in from reference TRBV30 and TRBJ2-3, reads SQTIHQWPATLVQPVGSPLSLECTVEGTSNPNLYWYRQAAGRGLQLLFYSVGIGQISSEVPQNLSASRPQDRQFILSSKKLLLSDSGFYLCAWDNSGRAADTQYFGPGTRLTVL.

The gene calls are TRBV7-9 and TRBJ2-5; 10 bases are a match to TRBD2. The V gene end was trimmed by 1 base and the J gene end by 5 bases; junction bases not matched to a gene: 4. The germline CDR1 and CDR2 sequences are SEHNR and FQNEAQ (reference sequence). This CDR3 comprises 15 residues. CDR3 bases: TGTGCCAGCAGCTTAGTTCTAGCGGGAGACGAGACCCAGTACTTC. This codes for CASSLVLAGDETQYF.

This rearrangement joins TRBV4-1 to TRBJ1-2; no firm D call. The CDR3 contains 17 residues. Germline CDR1 reads MGHRA; CDR2 reads YSYEKL. V was clipped by 6 bases and J by 6 bases, with 26 bases between them. CDR3 bases: TGCGCCAGCAGGGGGTCGTTTTTGGGCCTGCGAAGGGATGGCTACACCTTC. It yields the protein CASRGSFLGLRRDGYTF.

The rearrangement joins TRBV5-1 to TRBJ1-6, with D possibly matching TRBD1 (5 bases). V was pared by 4 bases and J by 5 bases, with 16 bases between. Germline V gives CDR1 SGHRS, CDR2 YFSETQ. The CDR3 has 16 residues. The CDR3 spells CASSPAGTANNSPLHF. CDR3 in DNA: TGCGCCAGCAGCCCAGCCGGGACGGCGAATAATTCACCCCTCCACTTT.

The chain has TRBV7-9 and TRBJ2-3, with 12 bases identical to TRBD2. The CDR3 consists of 17 residues. V gave up 6 bases and J gave up 2 bases; unmatched junction bases: 9. Germline V gene lookup returns CDR1 SEHNR and CDR2 FQNEAQ (reference sequence). The CDR3 sequence: CASRKTGLAGYTDTQYF. DNA for the CDR3: TGTGCCAGCAGAAAAACTGGACTAGCGGGATACACAGATACGCAGTATTTT.

The J gene is TRBJ1-5, the V gene TRBV28; D gene ambiguous. Trimming removed 5 bases at V and 4 bases at J, with 3 bases between. The CDR3 has 11 amino acids. CDR1 and CDR2 (germline): MDHEN, SYDVKM. The CDR3, as DNA: TGTGCCAGCAGTGAGAATCAGCCCCAGCATTTT. It translates to CASSENQPQHF.

The rearrangement joins TRBV9 to TRBJ2-3; TRBD2 agrees at 8 bases. The CDR3 covers 14 residues. The V and J ends lost 4 bases and 3 bases, in that order; junction bases with no gene match: 4. Germline values: CDR1 SGDLS, CDR2 YYNGEE. The CDR3 spells CASSITSGTDTQYF. CDR3 sequence (DNA): TGTGCCAGCAGCATAACTAGCGGAACAGATACGCAGTATTTT.

J is TRBJ1-1 and V is TRBV6-5; 7 nucleotides align to TRBD1. CDR3 length equals 13 residues. Germline CDR1 reads MNHEY; CDR2 reads SVGAGI. With 7 bases clipped from V and 5 bases from J, the junction kept 7 bases outside the gene matches. CDR3 coding DNA: TGTGCCAGCATCCCAGGGGGAAGGACTGAAGCTTTCTTT. Its protein product is CASIPGGRTEAFF.

This CDR3 reads CASSYGGTNSGNTIYF. The CDR3 DNA sequence: TGTGCCAGCAGTTACGGAGGGACAAACTCTGGAAACACCATATATTTT. J is TRBJ1-3 and V is TRBV6-5; perhaps TRBD1 as D (6 bases). Germline V gives CDR1 MNHEY, CDR2 SVGAGI. The CDR3 runs 16 residues. V was shortened by 2 bases and J by 0 bases, with 11 bases between the two germline ends.

V and J are TRBV5-4 and TRBJ2-3; 13 bases are shared with TRBD2. The ends lost 4 bases at V and 5 bases at J; junction bases unmatched: 7. The CDR3 totals 16 residues. Looked up from germline, CDR1 is SGHNT and CDR2 is YYREEE (reference sequence). CDR3 bases: TGTGCCAGCAGCACTAGGACTAGCGGGAGTCAAGATACGCAGTATTTT. Its protein is CASSTRTSGSQDTQYF.

J is TRBJ2-1 and V is TRBV29-1; D remains unclear. In germline, CDR1 is SQVTM, CDR2 ANQGSEA. This CDR3 is built from 11 residues. V was cut by 2 bases and J by 10 bases, with 9 bases left in between. CDR3 region: CSVENSWEQFF. The CDR3, as DNA: TGCAGCGTTGAAAATAGCTGGGAGCAGTTCTTC.

This chain uses TRBV6-4 with TRBJ2-3, with TRBD2 matching over 8 bases. Germline CDR1 and CDR2: MRHNA and SNTAGT. V trimming: 1 base; J trimming: 7 bases; junction bases outside the gene matches: 1. This CDR3 contains 13 residues. The CDR3 here is CASSDLAGYTQYF. The CDR3 nucleotides are TGTGCCAGCAGTGACTTAGCGGGATATACGCAGTATTTT.

V usage is TRBV5-6 and J usage is TRBJ1-2; 9 bases agree with TRBD1. Trimming at V came to 4 bases and at J to 7 bases, leaving 8 bases not matched to a gene. The CDR3 has 14 amino acids. CDR1 is SGHDT, CDR2 YYEEEE, per germline. The CDR3 DNA sequence: TGTGCCAGCAGCCTGACAGGGGGACACTCTGGCTACACCTTC. Translation gives CASSLTGGHSGYTF.

This clone was recorded only once. The chain is built from TRBV15 and TRBJ2-1; TRBD1 or TRBD2 may be the D gene (5 bases each). CDR1 and CDR2 from the germline V gene are LNHNV and YYDKDF (reference sequence). Trimming left V 5 bases short and J 4 bases short, with 18 bases between. The CDR3 covers 16 residues. As DNA, the CDR3 is TGTGCCACCAGCGCCGACCGGGGCTCGAAATACAATGAGCAGTTCTTC. Protein: CATSADRGSKYNEQFF. Full variable domain (rest looked up from reference TRBV15 and TRBJ2-1): DAMVIQNPRYQVTQFGKPVTLSCSQTLNHNVMYWYQQKSSQAPKLLFHYYDKDFNNEADTPDNFQSRRPNTSFCFLDIRSPGLGDTAMYLCATSADRGSKYNEQFFGPGTRLTVL.

The rearrangement joins TRBV5-5 to TRBJ2-7; D is possibly TRBD2 (5 bases). This CDR3 region has 14 residues. The germline V and J ends were trimmed by 7 bases and 0 bases, with 14 bases remaining between them. The germline CDR1 and CDR2 sequences are SGHKS and YYEKEE (reference sequence). The CDR3 sequence: CASHPRGSSYEQYF. The CDR3 region has the DNA TGTGCCAGCCACCCCCGGGGATCCTCCTACGAGCAGTACTTC.

V gene TRBV19 combines with J gene TRBJ2-3; D might be TRBD1 or TRBD2, each matching 5 bases. CDR1 is LNHDA and CDR2 is SQIVND in the germline V gene (reference sequence). This CDR3 has 14 residues. Trimming stripped 7 bases from V and 6 bases from J, with 17 bases between. CDR3: CASTAQGAGDTQYF. In nucleotides, the CDR3 is TGTGCCAGTACCGCGCAGGGAGCCGGCGATACGCAGTATTTT.

This clone was detected only once. V gene TRBV6-5 combines with J gene TRBJ2-1; D might be TRBD2 (6 bases). This CDR3 is 13 amino acids long. V was shortened by 2 bases and J by 9 bases, with 11 bases between the two germline ends. Per the germline V gene, CDR1 is MNHEY and CDR2 is SVGAGI. The CDR3: CASSYLMGGEQFF. CDR3 sequence (DNA): TGTGCCAGCAGTTACCTTATGGGGGGTGAGCAGTTCTTC.

This chain links TRBV28 with TRBJ1-1, with 8 bases lining up with TRBD1. V dropped 6 bases and J dropped 4; count of bases not matched to a gene: 13. This CDR3 contains 16 residues. Germline V gene sequence: CDR1 MDHEN, CDR2 SYDVKM. Here the CDR3 DNA reads TGTGCCAGCAGGACGAACCTGGACAGGGTGAGCACTGAAGCTTTCTTT. Protein: CASRTNLDRVSTEAFF.

CDR3 sequence reads: CASSTSGLGSYEQYF. In DNA, the CDR3 is TGTGCCAGCTCAACGTCAGGCTTAGGCTCCTACGAGCAGTACTTC. V usage is TRBV18 and J usage is TRBJ2-7; D is ambiguous. V lost 5 bases and J lost 0, with 14 bases in between. The CDR3 contains 15 residues. Germline CDR1 KGHSH, CDR2 LQKENI.

This clone was counted once. This sequence joins TRBV29-1 and TRBJ1-1; a possible D gene is TRBD1 (5 bases). The germline V and J ends were trimmed by 3 bases and 8 bases, with 7 bases remaining between them. In germline, CDR1 is SQVTM, CDR2 ANQGSEA. There are 10 residues in the CDR3. CDR3 in amino acids: CSVDRQEAFF. The CDR3 coding sequence is TGCAGCGTTGATCGACAGGAAGCTTTCTTT.

This chain links TRBV5-1 with TRBJ1-2; TRBD1 matches 7 bases. The V gene end was trimmed by 0 bases and the J gene end by 4 bases; junction bases not matched to a gene: 3. This CDR3 spans 14 amino acids. Germline CDR1 and CDR2: SGHRS and YFSETQ. CDR3 region: CASSLGQGGYGYTF. The CDR3 DNA reads TGCGCCAGCAGCTTGGGACAGGGAGGCTATGGCTACACCTTC.

V is TRBV19 and J is TRBJ2-3; no firm D call. The CDR3 runs 12 residues. Germline V lookup: CDR1 LNHDA, CDR2 SQIVND (reference sequence). V was trimmed by 6 bases and J by 3 bases, leaving 7 bases between them. CDR3 loop: CASSPRTDTQYF. DNA for the CDR3: TGTGCCAGTAGCCCTAGGACAGATACGCAGTATTTT.

J is TRBJ2-7 and V is TRBV5-4; 10 bases fit TRBD2. In germline, CDR1 is SGHNT, CDR2 YYREEE (reference sequence). The CDR3 runs 17 residues. Trimming cost V 4 bases and J 5 bases; bases outside gene matches: 15. CDR3 nucleotide sequence: TGTGCCAGCAGCCTTCGTCCCCCCGGGACTAGCGTGGACGAGCAGTACTTC. As protein: CASSLRPPGTSVDEQYF.

The chain uses TRBV27 and TRBJ2-7, with TRBD2 matching 10 bases. V lost 10 bases to trimming and J lost 2 bases; unmatched junction nucleotides: 8. This CDR3 is 14 amino acids long. The germline CDR1 and CDR2 sequences are MNHEY and SMNVEV (reference sequence). The CDR3 sequence is CATSLSGRAYEQYF. In DNA, the CDR3 is TGTGCCACTTCACTGAGCGGGAGGGCCTACGAGCAGTACTTC.

V and J are TRBV27 and TRBJ1-1; tentative D call: TRBD1 (6 bases). Between the trimmed V and J ends, which lost 2 bases and 8 bases, there was a span of 18 bases. CDR3 size: 15 residues. The germline CDR1 and CDR2 sequences are MNHEY and SMNVEV (reference sequence). Here the CDR3 DNA reads TGTGCCAGCAGTTTAGACCGGGCCGCAAGGGGGGAAGCTTTCTTT. Its translation: CASSLDRAARGEAFF.

This chain joins TRBV5-6 and TRBJ2-1, with 12 nucleotides matching TRBD2. The germline CDR1 and CDR2 sequences are SGHDT and YYEEEE. J was trimmed by 9 bases and V by 0 bases; bases with no gene match: 1. The CDR3 is 14 residues long. DNA of the CDR3: TGTGCCAGCAGCTTGGGACTAGCGGGAGCTGAGCAGTTCTTC. The encoded protein is CASSLGLAGAEQFF.

V is TRBV7-8 and J is TRBJ2-7; D is undetermined. The germline CDR1 and CDR2 sequences are SGHVS and FQNEAQ. The V end lost 1 base, the J end lost 4 bases, and 11 bases lay between the germline ends. CDR3 length: 14 amino acids. CDR3 in DNA: TGTGCCAGCAGCTTAGACCCTAGTGGGTACGAGCAGTACTTC. Residues: CASSLDPSGYEQYF.